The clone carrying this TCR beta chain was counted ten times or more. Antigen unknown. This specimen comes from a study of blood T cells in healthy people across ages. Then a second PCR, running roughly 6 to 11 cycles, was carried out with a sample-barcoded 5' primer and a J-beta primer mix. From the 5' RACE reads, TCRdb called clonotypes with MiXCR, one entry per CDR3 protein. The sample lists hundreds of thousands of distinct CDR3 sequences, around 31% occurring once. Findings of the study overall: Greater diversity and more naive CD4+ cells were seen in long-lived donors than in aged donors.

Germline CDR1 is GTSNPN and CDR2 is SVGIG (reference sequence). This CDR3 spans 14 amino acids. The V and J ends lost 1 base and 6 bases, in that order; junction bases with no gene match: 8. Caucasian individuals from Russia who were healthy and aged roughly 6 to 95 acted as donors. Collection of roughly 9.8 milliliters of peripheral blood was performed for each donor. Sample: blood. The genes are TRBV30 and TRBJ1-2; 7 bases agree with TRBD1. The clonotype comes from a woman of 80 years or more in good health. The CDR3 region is CAWSGQGSGNGYTF. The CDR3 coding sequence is TGTGCCTGGAGTGGACAGGGCTCGGGAAATGGCTACACCTTC.